The 20 T cell receptor beta chains listed next were all sequenced from one sample in a study of CXCR3-negative and CXCR3-positive naive CD8 T cells. Points from the study as a whole: In CXCR3-positive naive cells, the TRB CDR3s were more hydrophobic than in CXCR3-negative naive cells.

No antigen is known for these receptors. TRB cDNA was prepared as libraries by UMI-labeled 5' RACE. TCRdb re-analyzed the 5' RACE reads; it lists each CDR3 protein once, without DNA. The sample shows about 89,000 distinct CDR3 sequences, and 1.1% sits with its ten largest clones. Source material: naive CXCR3+ CD8+ T cells from blood. Noted subset: CD45RO-CCR7+CD27+CD95- naive CD8+ T cells expressing CXCR3 (TNR3+). All receptors derive from a human donor in good health. Some clones in this sample may be carry-over from other donors' samples.

The chain combines TRBV5-5 with TRBJ2-7; TCRdb reports TRBD2, a call that lacks DNA to check it against. This CDR3 is 17 amino acids long. Germline V gene data show CDR1 as SGHKS and CDR2 as YYEKEE (reference sequence). The CDR3 spells CASSEDGLPPRRNEQYF.

The rearrangement uses TRBV12-3 or TRBV12-4 and TRBJ2-5; with no DNA, the TCRdb D assignment of TRBD1 cannot be verified. The CDR3 is 13 residues long. The CDR3 is CASSLTGWETQYF.

The chain links TRBV6-5 to TRBJ2-6. From germline, CDR1 is MNHEY and CDR2 SVGAGI. The CDR3 runs to 15 residues. The CDR3 reads CASSYQESGANVLTF.

This chain joins TRBV6-5 and TRBJ2-1; TCRdb calls TRBD2, which cannot be checked without DNA. The germline V gene has CDR1 MNHEY and CDR2 SVGAGI. The CDR3 runs to 16 residues. CDR3: CASSLFLAGGDNEQFF.

This chain uses TRBV28 with TRBJ2-2; TCRdb gives TRBD1 as the D gene, but with no DNA this cannot be confirmed. Germline V gives CDR1 MDHEN, CDR2 SYDVKM. The CDR3 sequence is 17 residues long. CDR3 residues: CASSPPGQATNTGELFF.

The chain links TRBV7-9 to TRBJ2-7; TCRdb names TRBD1, which stays unverified in the absence of DNA. This CDR3 comprises 15 residues. Germline CDR1 SEHNR, CDR2 FQNEAQ (reference sequence). The CDR3 spells CASSLVGQVDYEQYF. Full variable domain (missing parts from reference TRBV7-9 and TRBJ2-7): DTGVSQNPRHKITKRGQNVTFRCDPISEHNRLYWYRQTLGQGPEFLTYFQNEAQLEKSRLLSDRFSAERPKGSFSTLEIQRTEQGDSAMYLCASSLVGQVDYEQYFGPGTRLTVT.

The chain carries TRBV27 and TRBJ1-1. This CDR3 has 14 residues. The germline gives CDR1 MNHEY, CDR2 SMNVEV (reference sequence). CDR3: CASILSTGWGEAFF.

The chain is built from TRBV28 and TRBJ2-1; no DNA is available, so the TRBD2 call from TCRdb remains unchecked. Germline assignment: CDR1 MDHEN and CDR2 SYDVKM. CDR3 size: 17 residues. CDR3 protein: CASSLGLAGSSYNEQFF.

The chain is built from TRBV10-2 and TRBJ2-1; there is no DNA to check the TCRdb D call of TRBD1. Per germline, CDR1 WSHSY and CDR2 SAAADI. The CDR3 has 14 residues. CDR3 protein: CASRWGPPPREQFF.

CDR3: CASSPLDSTEEKLFF. This chain links TRBV5-1 with TRBJ1-4. From germline, CDR1 is SGHRS and CDR2 YFSETQ. The CDR3 length is 15 residues.

The genes are TRBV2 and TRBJ2-3; TCRdb's D call of TRBD2 is untestable without DNA. The germline V gene has CDR1 SNHLY and CDR2 FYNNEI. The length of the CDR3 is 15 residues. The CDR3 sequence: CASIPIAAPTDTQYF.

The chain couples TRBV27 to TRBJ2-3; with no DNA, the TCRdb D assignment of TRBD1 cannot be verified. The CDR3 runs to 14 residues. Per the germline V gene, CDR1 is MNHEY and CDR2 is SMNVEV (reference sequence). CDR3 sequence: CASKVGGAHYTQYF.

CDR3 sequence: CSARERGGGSYEQYF. This chain connects TRBV20-1 to TRBJ2-7; TCRdb returns TRBD1, unconfirmable since there is no DNA. Germline lookup yields CDR1 DFQATT and CDR2 SNEGSKA (reference sequence). The CDR3 extends over 15 amino acids.

The genes are TRBV6-5 and TRBJ2-5; TCRdb gives TRBD1 as the D gene, but with no DNA this cannot be confirmed. The V gene's germline CDR1 is MNHEY and CDR2 SVGAGI. The CDR3 contains 15 residues. CDR3 loop: CASSPGTGGIQTQYF.

V and J are TRBV7-9 and TRBJ2-5; lacking DNA, the TRBD1 call made by TCRdb goes unchecked. The CDR3 is made up of 13 amino acids. CDR1 and CDR2 from the germline V gene are SEHNR and FQNEAQ (reference sequence). The CDR3: CASSSGTEETQYF.

J is TRBJ1-1 and V is TRBV12-3 or TRBV12-4; the TCRdb D gene call, TRBD1, has no DNA to confirm it. This CDR3 contains 15 residues. CDR3 protein: CASARGTSLNTEASF.

J is TRBJ2-7 and V is TRBV29-1; TCRdb's D call of TRBD2 is untestable without DNA. The CDR3 is 15 amino acids. Germline loops: CDR1 SQVTM, CDR2 ANQGSEA. This CDR3 is CSVEARGSLTYEQYF.

This sequence joins TRBV5-4 and TRBJ2-1. Germline CDR1 SGHNT, CDR2 YYREEE (reference sequence). CDR3 length: 17 amino acids. CDR3 in amino acids: CASSLSQGTSPYNEQFF.

The chain has TRBV5-1 and TRBJ1-1. Germline V CDR1 and CDR2: SGHRS, YFSETQ. This CDR3 has 15 amino acids. The CDR3 region is CASSLAGSQSTEAFF.

V is TRBV7-7 and J is TRBJ2-7; the D call from TCRdb, TRBD1, cannot be confirmed without DNA. The CDR3 runs 15 residues. The germline CDR1 and CDR2 sequences are SSHAT and FNYEAQ (reference sequence). The CDR3: CASSLAPDRQYEQYF.